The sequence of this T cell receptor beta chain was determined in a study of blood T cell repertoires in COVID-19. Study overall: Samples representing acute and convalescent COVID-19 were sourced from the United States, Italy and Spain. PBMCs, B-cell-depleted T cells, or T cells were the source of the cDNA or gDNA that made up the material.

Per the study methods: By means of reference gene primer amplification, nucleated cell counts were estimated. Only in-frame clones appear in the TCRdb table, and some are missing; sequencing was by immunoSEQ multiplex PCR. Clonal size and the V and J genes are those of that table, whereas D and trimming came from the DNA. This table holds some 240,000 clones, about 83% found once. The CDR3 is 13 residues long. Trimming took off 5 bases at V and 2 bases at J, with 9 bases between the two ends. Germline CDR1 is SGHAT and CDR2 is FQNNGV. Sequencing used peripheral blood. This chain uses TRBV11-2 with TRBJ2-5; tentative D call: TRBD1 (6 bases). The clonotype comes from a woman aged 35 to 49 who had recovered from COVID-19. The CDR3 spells CASSHGQQETQYF. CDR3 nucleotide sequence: TGTGCCAGCAGCCATGGACAGCAAGAGACCCAGTACTTC.